This TCR beta chain was observed in a study of T cell responses to AZD1222 COVID-19 vaccine. Details on this clone: Its antigen remains unknown.

Whole-study results and caveats: The donor group comprised mostly white British people and more females; the analysis possibly underestimated clonal diversity. In the spike-specific TCR repertoire, nearly half reportedly target unmutated variant regions. Following two doses of AZD1222, Spike-specific TCR breadth and depth rose.

Second doses were pooled across both intervals (about 4 or about 12 weeks). V was clipped by 5 bases and J by 2 bases; unmatched bases: 6. Germline V gives CDR1 SNHLY, CDR2 FYNNEI. CDR3 size: 17 residues. Method: immunoSEQ multiplex PCR; TCRdb's copy keeps in-frame clones and lacks some. The sample shows around 80,000 clones, 70% to 90% of them seen only once. The chain has TRBV2 and TRBJ2-2, with 12 bases that match TRBD2. This sequence originates from an adult who received the AZD1222 COVID-19 vaccine. Sequencing used peripheral blood, obtained 28 days after the second AZD1222 dose. The CDR3: CASSQLAGGGNTGELFF. Written as DNA, the CDR3 is TGTGCCAGCAGTCAACTAGCGGGGGGCGGTAACACCGGGGAGCTGTTTTTT.